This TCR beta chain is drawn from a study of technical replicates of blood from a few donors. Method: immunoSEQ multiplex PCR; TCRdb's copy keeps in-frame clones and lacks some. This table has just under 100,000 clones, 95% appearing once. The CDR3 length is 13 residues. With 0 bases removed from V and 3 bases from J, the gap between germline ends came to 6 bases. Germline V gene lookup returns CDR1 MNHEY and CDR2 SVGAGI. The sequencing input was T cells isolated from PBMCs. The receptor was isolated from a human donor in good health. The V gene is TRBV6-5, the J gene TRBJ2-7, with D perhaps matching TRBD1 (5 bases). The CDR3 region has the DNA TGTGCCAGCAGTTACTCGCAGGGCTACGAGCAGTACTTC. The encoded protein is CASSYSQGYEQYF.